These 27 T cell receptor beta chains were all obtained from the same sample, sequenced in a study of cytomegalovirus exposure and HLA in healthy donors. The PCR contained 60 Vbeta and 13 Jbeta primers. This table comes from immunoSEQ multiplex PCR, and its TCRdb copy is limited to in-frame clones, with some not included. Among 200,000 to 250,000 clones listed, around 76% were seen once. The sample comprised PBMCs. Every receptor here comes from a woman aged 40-49 years in good health and CMV-seropositive.

V gene TRBV15 combines with J gene TRBJ2-5, with 12 nucleotides matching TRBD1. Germline CDR1 reads LNHNV; CDR2 reads YYDKDF (reference sequence). Trimming cost V 11 bases and J 5 bases; bases outside gene matches: 6. The CDR3 is 13 residues long. This CDR3 is CAAGQGAGETQYF. In DNA form, the CDR3 reads TGTGCCGCGGGACAGGGGGCGGGGGAGACCCAGTACTTC.

This clone occurred a few times. This rearrangement joins TRBV19 to TRBJ2-2; 12 bases line up with TRBD2. With V trimmed by 5 bases and J by 1 base, 8 bases remained unmatched. The CDR3 runs to 18 residues. Germline V lookup: CDR1 LNHDA, CDR2 SQIVND (reference sequence). The CDR3 bases are TGTGCCAGTAGTCCGACTAGCGGGAGACCTGAGAACACCGGGGAGCTGTTTTTT. It yields the protein CASSPTSGRPENTGELFF.

The rearrangement uses TRBV2 and TRBJ2-3; perhaps TRBD1 as D (5 bases). This CDR3 has 15 residues. The germline gives CDR1 SNHLY, CDR2 FYNNEI. V was trimmed by 6 bases and J by 0 bases, leaving 13 bases between them. In nucleotides, the CDR3 is TGTGCCAGCAGCCTCGGACACCCTAGCACAGATACGCAGTATTTT. It specifies CASSLGHPSTDTQYF.

Written as DNA, the CDR3 is TGTGCCAGCAGTTATTTGCAGGTAGCCAAAAACATTCAGTACTTC. Protein sequence: CASSYLQVAKNIQYF. The J gene is TRBJ2-4, the V gene TRBV7-7, with D uncertain. Trimming removed 6 bases at V and 0 bases at J, with 12 bases between. The CDR3 is 15 amino acids. Germline CDR1 is SSHAT and CDR2 is FNYEAQ (reference sequence).

The J gene is TRBJ2-6, the V gene TRBV30; D is uncertain. V was shortened by 4 bases and J by 0 bases, with 7 bases between the two germline ends. Germline V gene lookup returns CDR1 GTSNPN and CDR2 SVGIG (reference sequence). The CDR3 length is 14 residues. CDR3 DNA sequence: TGTGCCTGGAATCGACTCTCTGGGGCCAACGTCCTGACTTTC. It is translated as CAWNRLSGANVLTF.

The chain has TRBV5-1 and TRBJ2-1; the D gene is possibly TRBD1 (6 bases). Germline V CDR1 and CDR2: SGHRS, YFSETQ. The length of the CDR3 is 22 residues. Trimming removed 0 bases at V and 1 base at J, with 29 bases between. CDR3 nucleotides: TGCGCCAGCAGCTTGGCCGCGAGTTTGGACAGACAGAATTTAGCATCCTACAATGAGCAGTTCTTC. Amino acid sequence: CASSLAASLDRQNLASYNEQFF.

The chain couples TRBV29-1 to TRBJ1-1, with 10 bases identical to TRBD1. Germline V gene data show CDR1 as SQVTM and CDR2 as ANQGSEA. J was trimmed by 0 bases and V by 3 bases; bases with no gene match: 1. The CDR3 runs to 14 residues. The CDR3 DNA reads as TGCAGCGTTGACGGGACAGGGGTGAACACTGAAGCTTTCTTT. This translates into CSVDGTGVNTEAFF.

The chain couples TRBV27 to TRBJ2-5; tentative D call: TRBD2 (7 bases). Deletions cut 4 bases from V and 5 bases from J, with 17 bases between. Per the germline V gene, CDR1 is MNHEY and CDR2 is SMNVEV (reference sequence). The CDR3 is 15 amino acids. The CDR3 loop is CASSSAGGGEETQYF. CDR3 DNA: TGTGCCAGCAGTTCGGCGGGCGGGGGCGAGGAGACCCAGTACTTC.

The chain carries TRBV27 and TRBJ1-3; 10 bases agree with TRBD1. The CDR3 sequence is 18 residues long. Germline CDR1 and CDR2: MNHEY and SMNVEV (reference sequence). V trimming: 6 bases; J trimming: 0 bases; junction bases outside the gene matches: 11. CDR3 region: CASRSILDRGSSGNTIYF. The CDR3 region has the DNA TGTGCCAGCAGGTCTATTCTGGACAGGGGGAGCTCTGGAAACACCATATATTTT.

This clone came up once. The rearrangement uses TRBV6-5 and TRBJ1-5; TRBD1 might be the D (5 bases). CDR1 MNHEY and CDR2 SVGAGI come from the germline V gene. The CDR3 is 14 residues long. The germline V and J ends were trimmed by 4 bases and 7 bases, with 14 bases remaining between them. CDR3 sequence reads: CASSWGGEGQPQHF. The CDR3 DNA reads TGTGCCAGCAGTTGGGGCGGGGAGGGGCAGCCCCAGCATTTT.

V is TRBV5-5 and J is TRBJ2-7; 10 bases are shared with TRBD1. Germline loops: CDR1 SGHKS, CDR2 YYEKEE (reference sequence). The CDR3 covers 15 residues. After removal of 4 bases from V and 1 base from J, the junction contained 5 bases not matched to a gene. The CDR3 reads CASSNPGQGSYEQYF. CDR3 DNA sequence: TGTGCCAGCAGCAACCCGGGACAGGGGTCCTACGAGCAGTACTTC.

This clone was counted only a few times. The CDR3 bases are TGTGCCAGCAGCTTGGGTCTCCCCTCCGGGGAGCTGTTTTTT. It is translated as CASSLGLPSGELFF. The V gene is TRBV5-6, the J gene TRBJ2-2; D is unclear. Germline-derived CDR1 and CDR2 are SGHDT and YYEEEE. CDR3 length: 14 amino acids. V gave up 0 bases and J gave up 6 bases, with 9 bases separating them.

This clone has just a few counts. The CDR3 loop is CASSYGTNSDTQYF. As DNA, the CDR3 is TGTGCCAGCAGCTATGGGACTAACTCAGATACGCAGTATTTT. The genes are TRBV9 and TRBJ2-3, with 7 bases fitting TRBD2. CDR3 length: 14 residues. The V and J ends lost 4 bases and 4 bases, in that order; junction bases with no gene match: 6. Germline loops: CDR1 SGDLS, CDR2 YYNGEE.

This clone was observed a few times. CDR3 coding DNA: TGCGCCAGCAGCCGATCTACAGGTATCGGCGTCCTGACTTTC. As protein: CASSRSTGIGVLTF. The chain carries TRBV4-1 and TRBJ2-6, with D possibly matching TRBD1 (5 bases). V was clipped by 4 bases and J by 12 bases, with 16 bases between them. This CDR3 is built from 14 residues. Germline V CDR1 and CDR2: MGHRA, YSYEKL.

This clone has a single count. V and J are TRBV19 and TRBJ2-7; TRBD2 aligns across 8 bases. Germline V gene sequence: CDR1 LNHDA, CDR2 SQIVND (reference sequence). The CDR3 is 15 amino acids. V lost 5 bases to trimming and J lost 4 bases; unmatched junction nucleotides: 10. CDR3 in amino acids: CASSDTSGQHYEQYF. CDR3 nucleotide sequence: TGTGCCAGTAGTGATACTAGCGGACAACATTACGAGCAGTACTTC. Together with reference TRBV19 and TRBJ2-7, the CDR3 gives the full variable domain: DGGITQSPKYLFRKEGQNVTLSCEQNLNHDAMYWYRQDPGQGLRLIYYSQIVNDFQKGDIAEGYSVSREKKESFPLTVTSAQKNPTAFYLCASSDTSGQHYEQYFGPGTRLTVT.

V is TRBV10-2 and J is TRBJ1-2; D is undetermined. The germline V gene encodes CDR1 WSHSY and CDR2 SAAADI. Between the trimmed V and J ends, which lost 1 base and 13 bases, there was a span of 22 bases. The CDR3 is 15 amino acids. The CDR3 reads CASSEWEGRREFPTF. CDR3 DNA: TGCGCCAGCAGTGAGTGGGAGGGCAGGCGTGAGTTTCCCACCTTC.

The chain carries TRBV28 and TRBJ2-1; 7 nucleotides match TRBD1. Looked up from germline, CDR1 is MDHEN and CDR2 is SYDVKM. Germline trimming cut 2 bases from V and 11 bases from J; bases unmatched to any gene: 15. The CDR3 sequence is 16 residues long. The CDR3 region has the DNA TGTGCCAGCAGTTTAGGGCCGGGGACAGCCCGAGGGCAGCAGTTCTTC. Protein product: CASSLGPGTARGQQFF.

The J gene is TRBJ2-3, the V gene TRBV10-3; TRBD1 agrees at 10 bases. Germline V gives CDR1 ENHRY, CDR2 SYGVKD. This CDR3 contains 16 residues. V shed 7 bases and J 6 bases; nucleotides not matched to a gene: 13. CDR3 sequence: CAITKGQGRTGDTQYF. CDR3 nucleotides: TGTGCCATCACCAAGGGACAGGGGCGTACAGGGGATACGCAGTATTTT.

The chain employs TRBV5-1 and TRBJ1-2; TRBD1 matches 9 bases. The trim removed 0 bases at V and 6 bases at J, leaving 9 bases unmatched. The germline V gene has CDR1 SGHRS and CDR2 YFSETQ. The CDR3 length is 16 residues. CDR3 sequence (DNA): TGCGCCAGCAGCTTGGTTGGGACAGGGCGAAGTCATGGCTACACCTTC. Its protein product is CASSLVGTGRSHGYTF.

This sequence joins TRBV7-9 and TRBJ2-3; no firm D call. There are 15 residues in the CDR3. The V end lost 0 bases, the J end lost 0 bases, and 7 bases lay between the germline ends. Germline CDR1 reads SEHNR; CDR2 reads FQNEAQ (reference sequence). CDR3 DNA: TGTGCCAGCAGCTTAGCGGAGATTAGCACAGATACGCAGTATTTT. Translation gives CASSLAEISTDTQYF.

V and J are TRBV7-8 and TRBJ1-5, with TRBD1 identical over 10 bases. Germline values: CDR1 SGHVS, CDR2 FQNEAQ. This CDR3 contains 14 residues. Unmatched junction bases numbered 1, after V lost 3 bases and J lost 5 bases. Here the CDR3 reads CASSLDRGYQPQHF. In nucleotides, the CDR3 is TGTGCCAGCAGCTTGGACAGGGGGTATCAGCCCCAGCATTTT.

This clone was found once. J is TRBJ1-5 and V is TRBV28, with D possibly matching TRBD1 (5 bases). V lost 6 bases and J 3 bases, leaving 15 bases between the germline ends. Germline V lookup: CDR1 MDHEN, CDR2 SYDVKM. This CDR3 region has 15 residues. CDR3 in amino acids: CASSPNRISNQPQHF. The CDR3, as DNA: TGTGCCAGCAGCCCAAACAGGATTTCCAATCAGCCCCAGCATTTT.

This sequence joins TRBV7-6 and TRBJ2-3, with 9 bases aligning to TRBD2. CDR3 length equals 13 residues. In germline, CDR1 is SGHVS, CDR2 FNYEAQ. J was trimmed by 8 bases and V by 8 bases; bases with no gene match: 8. The CDR3 region is CASGAGGGGTQYF. For the CDR3, the DNA is TGTGCCAGCGGTGCGGGGGGGGGAGGTACGCAGTATTTT.

The genes are TRBV7-8 and TRBJ2-4; maybe TRBD1 (5 bases). The CDR3 runs to 14 residues. Looked up from germline, CDR1 is SGHVS and CDR2 is FQNEAQ. Trimming took off 5 bases at V and 1 base at J, with 9 bases between the two ends. Written as DNA, the CDR3 is TGTGCCAGCAGCAGGGGCGCCGCCAAAAACATTCAGTACTTC. Protein product: CASSRGAAKNIQYF.

The chain employs TRBV29-1 and TRBJ1-1; TRBD1 might be the D (5 bases). The V gene lost 4 bases and the J gene lost 1 base, with 13 bases spanning the gap. Germline V gene sequence: CDR1 SQVTM, CDR2 ANQGSEA. This CDR3 has 14 amino acids. The DNA of the CDR3 is TGCAGCGTTGGACCTCAGGGCGGGAACACTGAAGCTTTCTTT. As protein: CSVGPQGGNTEAFF.

The chain joins TRBV6-5 to TRBJ2-7; a possible D gene is TRBD1 (6 bases). This CDR3 region has 14 residues. CDR1 MNHEY and CDR2 SVGAGI come from the germline V gene. V gave up 6 bases and J gave up 0 bases, with 12 bases separating them. CDR3 region: CASSLTGLSYEQYF. DNA for the CDR3: TGTGCCAGCAGCTTGACAGGCCTCTCCTACGAGCAGTACTTC.

V gene TRBV29-1 combines with J gene TRBJ1-3; no clear D gene. The CDR3 extends over 12 amino acids. Per germline, CDR1 SQVTM and CDR2 ANQGSEA. The V end was cut by 7 bases, the J end by 4 bases, with 11 bases between. CDR3 amino acids: CSALTAGNTIYF. The CDR3 DNA reads as TGCAGCGCTCTTACAGCAGGAAACACCATATATTTT. The full variable domain, in which reference TRBV29-1 and TRBJ1-3 provide the parts outside the CDR3, is SAVISQKPSRDICQRGTSLTIQCQVDSQVTMMFWYRQQPGQSLTLIATANQGSEATYESGFVIDKFPISRPNLTFSTLTVSNMSPEDSSIYLCSALTAGNTIYFGEGSWLTVV.